A selection of T cell receptor beta chains follows, all from one sample in a study of T cell responses to AZD1222 COVID-19 vaccine. The method was immunoSEQ multiplex PCR; TCRdb's version includes in-frame clones alone and lacks a portion of them. The sample has fewer than 90,000 clones, around 84% seen once. Sequenced material: peripheral blood, taken 28 days after the second AZD1222 dose. The receptors come from an adult who received the AZD1222 COVID-19 vaccine. CDR3s include the opening cysteine and the closing phenylalanine or tryptophan. Fields, in order: J gene, D gene, clone size, V gene, CDR3 DNA, CDR3 protein. The D gene is left open where the match is weak. Where a row states a size, it is once, few, many or the class of an expanded clone; other rows omit it.

J gene: TRBJ1-1
D gene: TRBD1
clone size: NA
V gene: TRBV4-2
CDR3 DNA: TGTGCCAGCAGTACGGACAGGGGGCGGAGGGAAGCTTTCTTT
CDR3 protein: CASSTDRGRREAFF

J gene: TRBJ2-6
D gene: NA
clone size: NA
V gene: TRBV19
CDR3 DNA: TGTGTCAGTACGAAGGGTTCTGGGGCCAACGTCCTGACTTTC
CDR3 protein: CVSTKGSGANVLTF

J gene: TRBJ1-3
D gene: TRBD1
clone size: NA
V gene: TRBV7-9
CDR3 DNA: TGTGCCAGCAGCGTGGGACAGTTCTCTGGAAACACCATATATTTT
CDR3 protein: CASSVGQFSGNTIYF

J gene: TRBJ2-3
D gene: TRBD1
clone size: NA
V gene: TRBV2
CDR3 DNA: TGTGCCAGCACCCAGGGGGTTGGTACGCAGTATTTT
CDR3 protein: CASTQGVGTQYF

J gene: TRBJ2-7
D gene: NA
clone size: NA
V gene: TRBV6-6
CDR3 DNA: TGTGCCAGCAGTCAGCCGGCCCGGGACCTCAACTTGGGGGAGCAGTACTTC
CDR3 protein: CASSQPARDLNLGEQYF

J gene: TRBJ2-5
D gene: TRBD2
clone size: NA
V gene: TRBV5-1
CDR3 DNA: TGCGCCAGCCGGCCGGGACTAGCGGGAGAGACCCAGTACTTC
CDR3 protein: CASRPGLAGETQYF

J gene: TRBJ1-4
D gene: TRBD1
clone size: NA
V gene: TRBV10-3
CDR3 DNA: TGTGCCATCGGACGGACAGGGGGGAATGAAAAACTGTTTTTT
CDR3 protein: CAIGRTGGNEKLFF

J gene: TRBJ1-1
D gene: NA
clone size: NA
V gene: TRBV19
CDR3 DNA: TGTGCCAGTAGTACCCAGGGTGGAGGCGCTGAAGCTTTCTTT
CDR3 protein: CASSTQGGGAEAFF

J gene: TRBJ2-6
D gene: TRBD1
clone size: NA
V gene: TRBV20-1
CDR3 DNA: TGCAGTGCTACTGACAGGGGGAGTGGGGCCAACGTCCTGACTTTC
CDR3 protein: CSATDRGSGANVLTF

J gene: TRBJ1-1
D gene: NA
clone size: NA
V gene: TRBV10-3
CDR3 DNA: TGTGCCATCAGTGAGTCACCAACAGGGCAATCGAACACTGAAGCTTTCTTT
CDR3 protein: CAISESPTGQSNTEAFF

J gene: TRBJ2-5
D gene: TRBD1
clone size: NA
V gene: TRBV7-2
CDR3 DNA: TGTGCCAGCAGCCGGGGGACAGGTTACTACCAAGAGACCCAGTACTTC
CDR3 protein: CASSRGTGYYQETQYF

J gene: TRBJ1-3
D gene: TRBD1
clone size: NA
V gene: TRBV27
CDR3 DNA: TGTGCCAGCAGTTCGACAGGGGTTATTGGAAACACCATATATTTT
CDR3 protein: CASSSTGVIGNTIYF

J gene: TRBJ1-3
D gene: TRBD1
clone size: NA
V gene: TRBV5-4
CDR3 DNA: TGTGCCAGCAGCTTGGGGACAGGGCTTCTGTCTGGAAACACCATATATTTT
CDR3 protein: CASSLGTGLLSGNTIYF

J gene: TRBJ1-1
D gene: NA
clone size: NA
V gene: TRBV2
CDR3 DNA: TGTGCCAGCACCGAGGTAGGTCCGTCAGCTTTCTTT
CDR3 protein: CASTEVGPSAFF

J gene: TRBJ1-1
D gene: TRBD1
clone size: NA
V gene: TRBV18
CDR3 DNA: TGTGCCAGCTCACCAGGTACAGGGGCGAACACTGAAGCTTTCTTT
CDR3 protein: CASSPGTGANTEAFF

J gene: TRBJ1-4
D gene: NA
clone size: NA
V gene: TRBV6-5
CDR3 DNA: TGTGCCAGCTCTTACGGGACGGGTGGGAGTGAAAAACTGTTTTTT
CDR3 protein: CASSYGTGGSEKLFF

J gene: TRBJ2-3
D gene: TRBD2
clone size: NA
V gene: TRBV7-3
CDR3 DNA: TGTGCCAGCAGCTTAATGGGTGGGAGGGGAGATACGCAGTATTTT
CDR3 protein: CASSLMGGRGDTQYF

J gene: TRBJ1-5
D gene: NA
clone size: NA
V gene: TRBV30
CDR3 DNA: TGTGCCTGGAGTGGGGACCCTACTGATCAGCCCCAGCATTTT
CDR3 protein: CAWSGDPTDQPQHF

J gene: TRBJ1-5
D gene: NA
clone size: NA
V gene: TRBV25-1
CDR3 DNA: TGTGCCAGCGGACGGGCAGGGGGCAATCAGCCCCAGCATTTT
CDR3 protein: CASGRAGGNQPQHF

J gene: TRBJ2-3
D gene: NA
clone size: NA
V gene: TRBV10-2
CDR3 DNA: TGCGCCAGCAGTTCCGAACGTTCAGATACGCAGTATTTT
CDR3 protein: CASSSERSDTQYF

J gene: TRBJ2-2
D gene: NA
clone size: NA
V gene: TRBV2
CDR3 DNA: TGTGCCAGCAGGCCCAGGGACGACGGGGAGCTGTTTTTT
CDR3 protein: CASRPRDDGELFF

J gene: TRBJ2-1
D gene: TRBD2
clone size: few
V gene: TRBV30
CDR3 DNA: TGTGCCTGGAGTGTAGGGCTAGCGGTTGAGCAGTTCTTC
CDR3 protein: CAWSVGLAVEQFF

J gene: TRBJ1-2
D gene: NA
clone size: NA
V gene: TRBV28
CDR3 DNA: TGTGCTTTGGGGGGTTTACGGGGCTACACCTTC
CDR3 protein: CALGGLRGYTF

J gene: TRBJ1-1
D gene: NA
clone size: NA
V gene: TRBV6-4
CDR3 DNA: TGTGCCAGCAGTGACCAACCGAACACTGAAGCTTTCTTT
CDR3 protein: CASSDQPNTEAFF

J gene: TRBJ2-2
D gene: NA
clone size: NA
V gene: TRBV5-1
CDR3 DNA: TGCGCCAGCAGCGCAGACACCGGGGAGCTGTTTTTT
CDR3 protein: CASSADTGELFF

J gene: TRBJ2-5
D gene: TRBD1
clone size: NA
V gene: TRBV11-2
CDR3 DNA: TGTGCCAGCAGCTCGGGGACAGGTCCATTAGAGACCCAGTACTTC
CDR3 protein: CASSSGTGPLETQYF

J gene: TRBJ2-3
D gene: TRBD1
clone size: NA
V gene: TRBV10-1
CDR3 DNA: TGCGCCAGCAGGGGACAGGGGGCGGATACGCAGTATTTT
CDR3 protein: CASRGQGADTQYF